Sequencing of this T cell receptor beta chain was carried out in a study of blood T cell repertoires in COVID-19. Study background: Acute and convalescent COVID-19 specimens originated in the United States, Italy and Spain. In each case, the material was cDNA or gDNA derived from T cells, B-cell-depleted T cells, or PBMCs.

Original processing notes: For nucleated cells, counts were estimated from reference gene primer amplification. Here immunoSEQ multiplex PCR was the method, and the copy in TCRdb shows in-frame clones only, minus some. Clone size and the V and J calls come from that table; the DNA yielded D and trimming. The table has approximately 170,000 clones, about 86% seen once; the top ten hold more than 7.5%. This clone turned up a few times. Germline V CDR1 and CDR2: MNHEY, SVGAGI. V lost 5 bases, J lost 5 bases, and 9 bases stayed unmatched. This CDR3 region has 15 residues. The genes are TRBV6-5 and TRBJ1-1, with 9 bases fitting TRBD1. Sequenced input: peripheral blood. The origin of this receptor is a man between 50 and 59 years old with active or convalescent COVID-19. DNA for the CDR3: TGTGCCAGCAGTCCCGGGACAGGGTTGGGAACTGAAGCTTTCTTT. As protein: CASSPGTGLGTEAFF.